Listed below are T cell receptor beta chains from one sample, sequenced in a study of regulatory T cells in long-lasting Graves disease. TCRdb independently ran MiXCR on the multiplex PCR reads; one entry per CDR3 protein. The profile shows around 500,000 distinct CDR3 sequences, roughly 14% of them singletons. These data were likewise used in another study, on T cells in Graves' hyperthyroidism and ophthalmopathy.

The sample consisted of peripheral blood mononuclear cells (PBMCs), taken at new diagnosis, from a patient treated with antithyroid drugs. These receptors all stem from a man aged 30 to 39 with Graves disease. Each CDR3 is given with its conserved first and last residue. Where a row states a size, it is once, few, many or the class of an expanded clone; other rows omit it.

clone_size	cdr3_length	j_call	v_call	cdr3_aa
many	16	TRBJ1-1	TRBV6-1	CASSEAPIDLNTEAFF
NA	13	TRBJ1-1	TRBV19	CASSDELNTEAFF
many	16	TRBJ2-7	TRBV5-1	CASSPRYGQLVYEQYF
many	14	TRBJ2-4	TRBV28	CASRQDRAKNIQYF
many	11	TRBJ2-2	TRBV10-3	CAIATTGELFF
NA	16	TRBJ2-2	TRBV11-2	CASSRDRGRASGELFF
few	19	TRBJ2-3	TRBV7-9	CASSWSSMTGGLDTDTQYF
NA	15	TRBJ1-2	TRBV6-4	CADATRRAGAFGYTF
many	16	TRBJ2-1	TRBV14	CASSQDPGVRSGEQFF
many	13	TRBJ2-5	TRBV30	CAWSPATQETQYF
NA	17	TRBJ2-1	TRBV27	CASSEGGRRGGGSEQFF
few	14	TRBJ2-5	TRBV4-1	CASSQVELQETQYF
many	13	TRBJ1-2	TRBV30	CAWSVRRIDGYTF
many	14	TRBJ1-1	TRBV6-1	CASSLLRGGPEAFF